These 16 T cell receptor beta chains were sequenced from one sample in a study of T cells in Graves' hyperthyroidism and ophthalmopathy. The CDR3 regions of TCR beta were amplified from RNA transcripts. First-round RT-PCR targeting the TCR CDR3 was performed with the HTBI primer set. TCRdb analysed the multiplex PCR reads with MiXCR anew, one entry per CDR3 protein. The sample consists of some 500,000 distinct CDR3 sequences, about 15% of them appearing once. Sequencing was performed on blood. These TCRs come from a young woman with Graves' ophthalmopathy.

This clonotype was counted a few times. The J gene is TRBJ1-2, the V gene TRBV4-3; perhaps TRBD1 as D (6 bases). Trimming stripped 0 bases from V and 8 bases from J, with 10 bases between. CDR1 is LGHNA and CDR2 is YSLEER in the germline V gene. The CDR3 loop spans 13 amino acids. CDR3 in DNA: TGCGCCAGCAGCCAAGAAGGACAGCGGGGCTACACCTTC. It encodes CASSQEGQRGYTF.

In its sample, this clonotype was seen many times. The V call is TRBV5-5, the J call TRBJ1-1, with 7 bases aligning to TRBD1. J lost 6 bases, V lost 4 bases, and 6 bases had no gene match. Germline CDR1 SGHKS, CDR2 YYEKEE (reference sequence). This CDR3 is built from 13 residues. The CDR3 sequence is CASSTKGAAEAFF. In nucleotides, the CDR3 is TGTGCCAGCAGCACGAAGGGGGCCGCTGAAGCTTTCTTT.

This clonotype has only a few counts. A junction boundary mismatches the germline segment, possibly from a read error. The chain joins TRBV6-9 to TRBJ1-2; D is uncertain. The germline V gene has CDR1 MNHGY and CDR2 SVAAGI. The CDR3 extends over 14 amino acids. The CDR3 DNA follows: TGTGCCAGCAGTTACGAGGGTCCTAACCATGGCTACACCTTC. Translating gives CASSYEGPNHGYTF.

This clonotype was observed a few times. This chain joins TRBV29-1 and TRBJ2-3, with 7 nucleotides matching TRBD2. Germline V gene data show CDR1 as SQVTM and CDR2 as ANQGSEA. Unmatched junction bases numbered 16, after V lost 4 bases and J lost 6 bases. The length of the CDR3 is 16 residues. CDR3 in amino acids: CSVGIGRDPGADTQYF. The CDR3, as DNA: TGCAGCGTTGGTATAGGGAGGGACCCCGGGGCGGATACGCAGTATTTT.

The CDR3 protein is CASSIRQAEKLFF. For the CDR3, the DNA is TGCGCCAGCAGCATTAGACAAGCCGAAAAACTGTTTTTT. The chain employs TRBV5-1 and TRBJ1-4; D call uncertain. CDR3 length: 13 amino acids. Trimming took off 4 bases at V and 8 bases at J, with 12 bases between the two ends. CDR1 and CDR2 (germline): SGHRS, YFSETQ.

This clonotype was counted at least ten times. This chain connects TRBV3-1 to TRBJ2-1, with 8 bases aligning to TRBD1. Per germline, CDR1 LGHDT and CDR2 YNNKEL (reference sequence). With V trimmed by 3 bases and J by 4 bases, 2 bases remained unmatched. The CDR3 is made up of 14 amino acids. CDR3 sequence (DNA): TGTGCCAGCAGCCATGGGGACAGGTACAATGAGCAGTTCTTC. This translates into CASSHGDRYNEQFF.

This clonotype was seen ten or more times. The gene calls are TRBV11-2 and TRBJ2-3, with 11 bases aligning to TRBD1. V shed 5 bases and J 5 bases; nucleotides not matched to a gene: 6. From germline, CDR1 is SGHAT and CDR2 FQNNGV. The CDR3 has 15 amino acids. The CDR3 DNA sequence: TGTGCCAGCAGCCTTTGGACAGGGGGCGTAGATACGCAGTATTTT. Amino acid sequence: CASSLWTGGVDTQYF.

The sample holds one count of this clonotype. CDR3: CASSGAGTSGSSIPNEQFF. CDR3 DNA sequence: TGTGCCAGCAGTGGGGCCGGGACTAGCGGGAGTAGTATCCCCAATGAGCAGTTCTTC. This rearrangement joins TRBV28 to TRBJ2-1; 14 bases align to TRBD2. The CDR3 runs 19 residues. The germline V gene encodes CDR1 MDHEN and CDR2 SYDVKM. The ends lost 5 bases at V and 6 bases at J; junction bases unmatched: 15. The variable domain in full, with the rest retrieved from reference TRBV28 and TRBJ2-1, is DVKVTQSSRYLVKRTGEKVFLECVQDMDHENMFWYRQDPGLGLRLIYFSYDVKMKEKGDIPEGYSVSREKKERFSLILESASTNQTSMYLCASSGAGTSGSSIPNEQFFGPGTRLTVL.

This clonotype was found once. The V call is TRBV4-3, the J call TRBJ1-6; D ambiguous. CDR3 length: 14 amino acids. Germline V gene lookup returns CDR1 LGHNA and CDR2 YSLEER. V dropped 1 base and J dropped 10 bases, with 11 bases sitting between them. The DNA for the CDR3 is TGCGCCAGCAGCCAAGTTGTGAGGGTCTCACCCCTCCACTTT. As protein: CASSQVVRVSPLHF.

V usage is TRBV5-1 and J usage is TRBJ1-4; D is perhaps TRBD1 (5 bases). Trimming pared 4 bases from V and 7 bases from J, leaving 17 bases between. The length of the CDR3 is 15 residues. Looked up from germline, CDR1 is SGHRS and CDR2 is YFSETQ. CDR3 sequence: CASSRDSRGGEKLFF. The DNA of the CDR3 is TGCGCCAGCAGCAGGGACTCCCGAGGTGGTGAAAAACTGTTTTTT.

The rearrangement uses TRBV10-2 and TRBJ1-1, with D hard to call. V was clipped by 2 bases and J by 1 base, with 11 bases between them. The length of the CDR3 is 15 residues. From germline, CDR1 is WSHSY and CDR2 SAAADI. CDR3 in DNA: TGCGCCAGCAGTGAGACGGGATGGGGGAACACTGAAGCTTTCTTT. It specifies CASSETGWGNTEAFF.

This clonotype was seen many times. The gene calls are TRBV18 and TRBJ1-1; D ambiguous. Germline values: CDR1 KGHSH, CDR2 LQKENI. The V end lost 1 base, the J end lost 8 bases, and 8 bases lay between the germline ends. The CDR3 sequence is 12 residues long. The CDR3 DNA follows: TGTGCCAGCTCACCACGAGGTAAAGAAGCTTTCTTT. Amino acids: CASSPRGKEAFF.

This clonotype was recorded many times. This chain links TRBV7-2 with TRBJ1-2; D ambiguous. CDR3 size: 14 residues. Deletions cut 5 bases from V and 2 bases from J, with 12 bases between. The germline gives CDR1 SGHTA, CDR2 FQGNSA. The CDR3, as DNA: TGTGCCAGCAGCCCCGCCGCCTCAAACTATGGCTACACCTTC. This sequence encodes CASSPAASNYGYTF.

The chain joins TRBV10-3 to TRBJ2-5, with a weak D call TRBD1 (6 bases). Germline assignment: CDR1 ENHRY and CDR2 SYGVKD. CDR3 length: 13 residues. V was shortened by 6 bases and J by 5 bases, with 13 bases between the two germline ends. CDR3 sequence: CAIRETGVETQYF. CDR3 sequence (DNA): TGTGCCATCAGGGAGACAGGCGTGGAGACCCAGTACTTC.

This clonotype was found a few times. The J gene is TRBJ2-2, the V gene TRBV4-1; tentatively, D is TRBD2 (6 bases). Germline V gene sequence: CDR1 MGHRA, CDR2 YSYEKL. V lost 0 bases and J 8 bases, leaving 7 bases between the germline ends. The CDR3 contains 13 residues. The CDR3 region is CASSQEGGGELFF. The CDR3, as DNA: TGCGCCAGCAGCCAAGAGGGGGGAGGGGAGCTGTTTTTT.

There are many counts of this clonotype. The chain employs TRBV7-2 and TRBJ2-3, with D possibly being TRBD2 (5 bases). The CDR3 length is 17 residues. The V and J ends lost 0 bases and 0 bases respectively, with 13 bases between them. Per the germline V gene, CDR1 is SGHTA and CDR2 is FQGNSA. The CDR3 spells CASSLARGAASTDTQYF. The CDR3, as DNA: TGTGCCAGCAGCTTAGCGCGAGGAGCGGCTAGCACAGATACGCAGTATTTT.